This TCR beta chain was recorded in a study of T-cell reconstitution after alpha-beta-depleted transplantation in children. This clonotype came up many times. Unique molecular identifiers were incorporated during preparation of the TCRbeta library. Using its own MiXCR run on the PCR reads, TCRdb lists one record per CDR3 protein. The sample has fewer than 130,000 distinct CDR3 sequences; approximately 10% are singletons. V was cut by 2 bases and J by 4 bases, with 9 bases left in between. Per the germline V gene, CDR1 is MGHDK and CDR2 is SYGVNS. The CDR3 runs to 13 residues. The chain combines TRBV25-1 with TRBJ2-7, with D possibly TRBD1 on 6 matching bases. This specimen was PBMCs from the stem cell graft donor, taken from the stem cell graft. The receptor's source is a human donor who donated a stem cell graft to a child with acute lymphoblastic leukemia. The CDR3 loop reads CASSEGGEYEQYF. In DNA, the CDR3 is TGTGCCAGCAGTGAAGGGGGCGAGTACGAGCAGTACTTC.